The 28 T cell receptor beta chains reported below all come from one sample, sequenced in a study of blood T cell repertoires in COVID-19. Repertoires were generated with immunoSEQ multiplex PCR, while TCRdb's copy carries only in-frame clones and drops some. The repertoire holds about 110,000 clones, with around 90% as singletons. Specimen: peripheral blood. These receptors came from a human donor in a cohort sampled during active COVID-19.

The chain employs TRBV7-9 and TRBJ1-6, with D possibly being TRBD1 (5 bases). This CDR3 is 14 amino acids long. V lost 5 bases to trimming and J lost 6 bases, with 11 bases between them. The germline V gene has CDR1 SEHNR and CDR2 FQNEAQ (reference sequence). The DNA for the CDR3 is TGTGCCAGCAGCCAAGGACAAATTAATTCACCCCTCCACTTT. Its protein product is CASSQGQINSPLHF. The whole variable domain, filled in from reference TRBV7-9 and TRBJ1-6, reads DTGVSQNPRHKITKRGQNVTFRCDPISEHNRLYWYRQTLGQGPEFLTYFQNEAQLEKSRLLSDRFSAERPKGSFSTLEIQRTEQGDSAMYLCASSQGQINSPLHFGNGTRLTVT.

The V call is TRBV19, the J call TRBJ2-7; D possibly corresponds to TRBD2 (6 bases). From germline, CDR1 is LNHDA and CDR2 SQIVND (reference sequence). The CDR3 has 14 residues. The V and J ends lost 3 bases and 2 bases respectively, with 11 bases between them. Here the CDR3 DNA reads TGTGCCAGTAGTATCGGCGGGGATCCCTACGAGCAGTACTTC. Amino acid sequence: CASSIGGDPYEQYF.

The rearrangement links TRBV4-3 to TRBJ2-1; D remains unclear. Trimming pared 0 bases from V and 7 bases from J, leaving 7 bases between. Per the germline V gene, CDR1 is LGHNA and CDR2 is YSLEER. The CDR3 has 13 residues. The DNA for the CDR3 is TGCGCCAGCAGCCAAGAATCCCCGAATGAGCAGTTCTTC. It is translated as CASSQESPNEQFF.

This rearrangement joins TRBV7-2 to TRBJ2-7, with TRBD1 matching over 7 bases. CDR1 SGHTA and CDR2 FQGNSA come from the germline V gene. This CDR3 region has 17 residues. The V segment lost 3 bases and the J segment 2 bases; nucleotides outside the gene matches: 13. The CDR3 sequence: CASSFPRQGGPTYEQYF. CDR3 nucleotides: TGTGCCAGCAGCTTCCCCCGACAGGGTGGTCCTACCTACGAGCAGTACTTC.

This clone was found once. The CDR3 DNA sequence: TGTGCCAGCAGCCGATCGGGACAGGGGGGCTACGAGCAGTACTTC. This translates into CASSRSGQGGYEQYF. The chain carries TRBV5-4 and TRBJ2-7; TRBD1 matches 11 bases. Germline V lookup: CDR1 SGHNT, CDR2 YYREEE (reference sequence). This CDR3 is 15 amino acids long. V gave up 4 bases and J gave up 3 bases; unmatched junction bases: 6.

In the case of this clone: The identical CDR3 is also encoded by other nucleotide sequences in the sample. The V gene is TRBV19, the J gene TRBJ2-7, with D perhaps matching TRBD2 (5 bases). Germline loops: CDR1 LNHDA, CDR2 SQIVND (reference sequence). The CDR3 has 13 residues. V gave up 3 bases and J gave up 2 bases, with 8 bases separating them. This CDR3 reads CASSISGTYEQYF. The CDR3, as DNA: TGTGCCAGTAGTATCTCCGGGACCTACGAGCAGTACTTC.

This chain joins TRBV11-2 and TRBJ1-1, with 7 bases identical to TRBD1. The V gene's germline CDR1 is SGHAT and CDR2 FQNNGV. There are 13 residues in the CDR3. V gave up 5 bases and J gave up 7 bases; unmatched junction bases: 7. The CDR3 here is CASSLGTVGEAFF. Written as DNA, the CDR3 is TGTGCCAGCAGCCTCGGGACAGTGGGTGAAGCTTTCTTT.

This clone is a singleton in its sample. The chain's CDR3 is CASSYSIRGNNSPLHF. CDR3 sequence (DNA): TGTGCCAGCAGTTACTCGATTCGAGGGAATAATTCACCCCTCCACTTT. The genes are TRBV6-6 and TRBJ1-6; D uncertain. The length of the CDR3 is 16 residues. V was clipped by 0 bases and J by 5 bases, with 11 bases between them. Germline CDR1 is MNHNY and CDR2 is SVGAGI (reference sequence).

The V gene is TRBV7-8, the J gene TRBJ2-2, with D possibly TRBD2 on 6 matching bases. The CDR3 spans 14 residues. The ends were cut back, 1 base at V and 5 bases at J, with 8 bases in the middle. CDR1 is SGHVS, CDR2 FQNEAQ, per germline. The CDR3 DNA follows: TGTGCCAGCAGCTTAGTCCGGGGGACCGGGGAGCTGTTTTTT. It yields the protein CASSLVRGTGELFF.

The chain couples TRBV6-5 to TRBJ2-5; TRBD2 might be the D (6 bases). The germline V gene has CDR1 MNHEY and CDR2 SVGAGI. V lost 6 bases, J lost 5 bases, and 16 bases lay in between. This CDR3 comprises 14 residues. The CDR3 DNA is TGTGCCAGCAGAGCGACTAGACTGAGGGAGACCCAGTACTTC. This sequence encodes CASRATRLRETQYF.

The chain employs TRBV24-1 and TRBJ2-1; TRBD1 is a possible D gene (5 bases). Germline V lookup: CDR1 KGHDR, CDR2 SFDVKD. The ends were cut back, 7 bases at V and 6 bases at J, with 18 bases in the middle. The CDR3 length is 15 residues. The CDR3: CATSVGAGYVNEQFF. CDR3 DNA sequence: TGTGCCACCAGCGTTGGGGCAGGCTACGTCAATGAGCAGTTCTTC.

J is TRBJ1-2 and V is TRBV5-6; maybe TRBD1 (5 bases). The CDR3 loop spans 15 amino acids. The germline V gene has CDR1 SGHDT and CDR2 YYEEEE. Trimming removed 3 bases from V and 3 bases from J, with 15 bases in between. The DNA of the CDR3 is TGTGCCAGCAGCTCGGTAAGAACAGGATACTATGGCTACACCTTC. Translated: CASSSVRTGYYGYTF. Full variable domain (outside the CDR3, taken from reference TRBV5-6 and TRBJ1-2): DAGVTQSPTHLIKTRGQQVTLRCSPKSGHDTVSWYQQALGQGPQFIFQYYEEEERQRGNFPDRFSGHQFPNYSSELNVNALLLGDSALYLCASSSVRTGYYGYTFGSGTRLTVV.

The chain links TRBV19 to TRBJ2-3; 12 nucleotides align to TRBD2. This CDR3 region has 17 residues. Germline V CDR1 and CDR2: LNHDA, SQIVND (reference sequence). The J segment lost 1 base and the V segment lost 1 base, leaving 3 bases of the junction unmatched. The CDR3 loop is CASSIAPSGRGTDTQYF. The CDR3 bases are TGTGCCAGTAGTATAGCGCCTAGCGGGAGGGGCACAGATACGCAGTATTTT.

The chain combines TRBV2 with TRBJ1-1; D is possibly TRBD1 (6 bases). V was trimmed by 7 bases and J by 0 bases, leaving 12 bases between them. Germline assignment: CDR1 SNHLY and CDR2 FYNNEI. The CDR3 runs to 14 residues. CDR3 bases: TGTGCCAGCAACCGAGGACAGCTGAACACTGAAGCTTTCTTT. Protein: CASNRGQLNTEAFF.

The count of this clone is one. V usage is TRBV6-2 or TRBV6-3 and J usage is TRBJ2-1, with D maybe TRBD2 (6 bases). Germline V gene sequence: CDR1 MNHEY, CDR2 SVGEGT. The CDR3 sequence is 14 residues long. V was trimmed by 6 bases and J by 12 bases, leaving 21 bases between them. CDR3 nucleotide sequence: TGTGCCAGCAGCCCGGGACCGGGGGTAAATCGGCAGTTCTTC. This encodes CASSPGPGVNRQFF.

The J gene is TRBJ2-6, the V gene TRBV19; TRBD1 aligns across 7 bases. V lost 7 bases and J lost 12; bases outside the gene matches: 12. The CDR3 consists of 14 residues. CDR1 is LNHDA, CDR2 SQIVND, per germline (reference sequence). This CDR3 reads CASKTGDAWSVLTF. CDR3 nucleotide sequence: TGTGCCAGTAAAACAGGGGACGCCTGGAGCGTCCTGACTTTC.

The rearrangement joins TRBV18 to TRBJ2-5; 7 positions agree with TRBD2. The germline CDR1 and CDR2 sequences are KGHSH and LQKENI. Unmatched junction bases numbered 5, after V lost 3 bases and J lost 4 bases. The CDR3 length is 14 residues. This chain's CDR3 is CASSPPGLRETQYF. The CDR3 region has the DNA TGTGCCAGCTCACCCCCGGGACTAAGAGAGACCCAGTACTTC.

V usage is TRBV5-6 and J usage is TRBJ2-4, with TRBD1 matching 7 bases. With V trimmed by 1 base and J by 6 bases, 13 bases remained unmatched. Germline V gene data show CDR1 as SGHDT and CDR2 as YYEEEE. CDR3 length: 17 amino acids. The DNA of the CDR3 is TGTGCCAGCAGCTTGTGGGCTAGGCAGGGGGAAACAAACATTCAGTACTTC. Amino acids: CASSLWARQGETNIQYF.

CDR3 nucleotide sequence: TGTGCCAGCAGCTCCCTAGCGGGGGGCGTGGTTACGCAGTATTTT. It yields the protein CASSSLAGGVVTQYF. V is TRBV7-2 and J is TRBJ2-3; the match to TRBD2 covers 11 bases. The junction had 8 bases not matched to a gene; V was cut back by 4 bases and J by 8 bases. In germline, CDR1 is SGHTA, CDR2 FQGNSA. The CDR3 runs 15 residues.

This chain joins TRBV11-2 and TRBJ1-6; D is ambiguous. Germline V gene sequence: CDR1 SGHAT, CDR2 FQNNGV. The CDR3 extends over 15 amino acids. V lost 5 bases and J lost 5, with 13 bases in between. The CDR3 here is CASSPYVADNSPLHF. CDR3 sequence (DNA): TGTGCCAGCAGCCCCTACGTCGCGGATAATTCACCCCTCCACTTT.

J is TRBJ2-2 and V is TRBV29-1; D is possibly TRBD2 (6 bases). Germline CDR1 is SQVTM and CDR2 is ANQGSEA. The CDR3 is 16 residues long. V lost 4 bases and J 0 bases, leaving 15 bases between the germline ends. In DNA form, the CDR3 reads TGCAGCGTTGGAGTTGGGGGACTGACGAACACCGGGGAGCTGTTTTTT. The encoded protein is CSVGVGGLTNTGELFF.

The CDR3 DNA reads as TGCGCCAGCAGCTTCACTCCAGCCCAGGGCGGCTCTGGGGCCAACGTCCTGACTTTC. Encoded protein: CASSFTPAQGGSGANVLTF. J is TRBJ2-6 and V is TRBV5-1, with D maybe TRBD1 (5 bases). The V gene's germline CDR1 is SGHRS and CDR2 YFSETQ. V was shortened by 2 bases and J by 0 bases, with 18 bases between the two germline ends. CDR3 length equals 19 residues.

The CDR3 DNA reads TGTGCCAGCAGTGAGGGGACTAGCGGGAGCTACGAGCAGTACTTC. This sequence encodes CASSEGTSGSYEQYF. V gene TRBV2 combines with J gene TRBJ2-7, with TRBD2 identical over 14 bases. The length of the CDR3 is 15 residues. Germline V gene data show CDR1 as SNHLY and CDR2 as FYNNEI. V was clipped by 3 bases and J by 3 bases; unmatched bases: 1.

This clone was detected only a few times. CDR3 coding DNA: TGTGCCAGCAGCTTCCCGAGACAGGGACTGGCCTACGAGCAGTACTTC. Its protein is CASSFPRQGLAYEQYF. This chain joins TRBV7-9 and TRBJ2-7; D perhaps matches TRBD1 (7 bases). The V and J ends lost 3 bases and 2 bases respectively, with 17 bases between them. This CDR3 contains 16 residues. Germline values: CDR1 SEHNR, CDR2 FQNEAQ (reference sequence).

This clone was counted a single time. Here the CDR3 reads CASSQGVGTNEKLFF. Written as DNA, the CDR3 is TGTGCCAGCTCACAAGGGGTCGGAACTAATGAAAAACTGTTTTTT. V is TRBV18 and J is TRBJ1-4; D may be TRBD1 (5 bases). The CDR3 covers 15 residues. Germline CDR1 is KGHSH and CDR2 is LQKENI. V was trimmed by 4 bases and J by 1 base, leaving 10 bases between them. The full variable domain, rest sourced from reference TRBV18 and TRBJ1-4, is NAGVMQNPRHLVRRRGQEARLRCSPMKGHSHVYWYRQLPEEGLKFMVYLQKENIIDESGMPKERFSAEFPKEGPSILRIQQVVRGDSAAYFCASSQGVGTNEKLFFGSGTQLSVL.

The gene calls are TRBV19 and TRBJ1-2, with D unclear. The V end lost 3 bases, the J end lost 5 bases, and 10 bases lay between the germline ends. Germline V gives CDR1 LNHDA, CDR2 SQIVND (reference sequence). The CDR3 consists of 13 residues. The CDR3 DNA reads TGTGCCAGTAGTATGGCAGGATTTTATGGCTACACCTTC. Residues: CASSMAGFYGYTF.

This chain uses TRBV5-4 with TRBJ2-3; D not certain. Germline V gives CDR1 SGHNT, CDR2 YYREEE (reference sequence). Between the trimmed V and J ends, which lost 4 bases and 0 bases, there was a span of 9 bases. CDR3 length: 14 amino acids. CDR3 nucleotide sequence: TGTGCCAGCAGCCTCCGGTCTAGCACAGATACGCAGTATTTT. Its translation is CASSLRSSTDTQYF.

The chain carries TRBV27 and TRBJ1-6; D gene ambiguous. The CDR3 consists of 14 residues. Looked up from germline, CDR1 is MNHEY and CDR2 is SMNVEV (reference sequence). With 3 bases removed from V and 7 bases from J, the gap between germline ends came to 10 bases. The CDR3, as DNA: TGTGCCAGCAGTTTTAGGCAGGCGAATTCACCCCTCCACTTT. Translated, it gives CASSFRQANSPLHF.